A single sample is the source of the 23 T cell receptor beta chains below, sequenced in a study of cytomegalovirus exposure and HLA in healthy donors. PCR used 60 Vbeta primers and 13 Jbeta primers. Assay used: immunoSEQ multiplex PCR; TCRdb lists only in-frame clones, some missing. This repertoire shows 120,000 or so clones, about 66% found once; its top ten account for 1.5% to 2%. Source material: PBMCs. Every receptor here comes from a man aged 25 to 40 in good health and CMV-seropositive.

This clone was seen only once. The rearrangement uses TRBV4-1 and TRBJ2-7; TRBD2 matches at 7 bases. The CDR3 totals 13 residues. Unmatched junction bases numbered 4, after V lost 1 base and J lost 7 bases. Germline V CDR1 and CDR2: MGHRA, YSYEKL. CDR3 coding DNA: TGCGCCAGCAGCCAAGGGGGGGGTCCGGAGCAGTACTTC. Its protein product is CASSQGGGPEQYF.

The chain has TRBV6-5 and TRBJ1-2, with TRBD1 identical over 8 bases. CDR3 length: 14 amino acids. CDR1 MNHEY and CDR2 SVGAGI come from the germline V gene. V lost 6 bases, J lost 3 bases, and 6 bases stayed unmatched. For the CDR3, the DNA is TGTGCCAGCAGAAGACAGGGGATGGACTATGGCTACACCTTC. It encodes CASRRQGMDYGYTF.

V gene TRBV19 combines with J gene TRBJ1-4, with D possibly matching TRBD1 (5 bases). CDR1 and CDR2 (germline): LNHDA, SQIVND (reference sequence). The CDR3 is 14 residues long. V was clipped by 6 bases and J by 8 bases, with 16 bases between them. The CDR3 is CASRHGGDGEKLFF. The CDR3 DNA reads TGTGCCAGTAGACACGGAGGGGATGGCGAAAAACTGTTTTTT. The entire variable domain, with the rest obtained from reference TRBV19 and TRBJ1-4, is as follows: DGGITQSPKYLFRKEGQNVTLSCEQNLNHDAMYWYRQDPGQGLRLIYYSQIVNDFQKGDIAEGYSVSREKKESFPLTVTSAQKNPTAFYLCASRHGGDGEKLFFGSGTQLSVL.

The rearrangement uses TRBV7-6 and TRBJ2-7; a possible D gene is TRBD2 (6 bases). V lost 6 bases and J 6 bases, leaving 15 bases between the germline ends. The CDR3 runs 13 residues. From germline, CDR1 is SGHVS and CDR2 FNYEAQ. CDR3 sequence (DNA): TGTGCCAGCAGAGCAGCCGGGAGCCGCGAGCAGTACTTC. It is translated as CASRAAGSREQYF.

This clone was seen once. The V call is TRBV29-1, the J call TRBJ2-7; D might be TRBD2 (7 bases). Trimming removed 5 bases at V and 0 bases at J, with 11 bases between. Germline V gene data show CDR1 as SQVTM and CDR2 as ANQGSEA. This CDR3 has 13 residues. CDR3 loop: CSVSGGRSYEQYF. CDR3 DNA sequence: TGCAGCGTTTCGGGGGGCCGCTCCTACGAGCAGTACTTC.

The chain employs TRBV7-2 and TRBJ2-7; weak D call: TRBD1 (6 bases). Germline V CDR1 and CDR2: SGHTA, FQGNSA. With 5 bases removed from V and 7 bases from J, the gap between germline ends came to 18 bases. This CDR3 comprises 14 residues. CDR3 sequence reads: CASSRINRVGEQYF. CDR3 DNA sequence: TGTGCCAGCAGCCGAATAAACAGGGTCGGGGAGCAGTACTTC.

The J gene is TRBJ2-6, the V gene TRBV9; 8 nucleotides agree with TRBD1. V lost 2 bases and J lost 2; bases outside the gene matches: 3. The CDR3 sequence is 16 residues long. Germline lookup yields CDR1 SGDLS and CDR2 YYNGEE. The CDR3 DNA follows: TGTGCCAGCAGCGTGGACAGGGCGACTGGGGCCAACGTCCTGACTTTC. Translation gives CASSVDRATGANVLTF. Using reference TRBV9 and TRBJ2-6 for the parts outside the CDR3, the full variable domain is DSGVTQTPKHLITATGQRVTLRCSPRSGDLSVYWYQQSLDQGLQFLIQYYNGEERAKGNILERFSAQQFPDLHSELNLSSLELGDSALYFCASSVDRATGANVLTFGAGSRLTVL.

The rearrangement uses TRBV29-1 and TRBJ2-2, with TRBD2 identical over 10 bases. Unmatched junction bases numbered 7, after V lost 3 bases and J lost 6 bases. Germline V gene data show CDR1 as SQVTM and CDR2 as ANQGSEA. This CDR3 has 15 amino acids. CDR3 sequence: CSVDGLAAAPGELFF. In DNA form, the CDR3 reads TGCAGCGTTGACGGACTAGCGGCCGCCCCCGGGGAGCTGTTTTTT.

In its sample, this clone was seen once. The chain is built from TRBV19 and TRBJ2-1; TRBD2 matches 12 bases. CDR3 length: 19 residues. CDR1 LNHDA and CDR2 SQIVND come from the germline V gene (reference sequence). V dropped 5 bases and J dropped 8; count of bases not matched to a gene: 19. The CDR3 DNA follows: TGTGCCAGTAGTCTAGGAGGACTAGCGGGATGGGGTCTTTACCATGAGCAGTTCTTC. Translation: CASSLGGLAGWGLYHEQFF.

This rearrangement joins TRBV27 to TRBJ2-2, with TRBD1 matching 12 bases. Germline CDR1 is MNHEY and CDR2 is SMNVEV (reference sequence). This CDR3 contains 19 residues. Unmatched junction bases numbered 11, after V lost 5 bases and J lost 1 base. The CDR3 coding sequence is TGTGCCAGCAGTCTCCCCGGGACAGGGGGCAGGGGGAACACCGGGGAGCTGTTTTTT. Translated, it gives CASSLPGTGGRGNTGELFF.

The rearrangement links TRBV7-2 to TRBJ2-5; 8 positions agree with TRBD1. The CDR3 spans 15 residues. Germline assignment: CDR1 SGHTA and CDR2 FQGNSA. With 4 bases clipped from V and 5 bases from J, the junction kept 9 bases outside the gene matches. The CDR3 loop reads CASSSRQGSGETQYF. In DNA, the CDR3 is TGTGCCAGCAGCTCAAGACAGGGGTCGGGGGAGACCCAGTACTTC.

This clone was recorded a few times. The chain employs TRBV10-3 and TRBJ2-3; a possible D gene is TRBD1 (5 bases). The V and J ends lost 5 bases and 6 bases respectively, with 6 bases between them. Germline CDR1 ENHRY, CDR2 SYGVKD. The CDR3 is 11 amino acids. CDR3 bases: TGTGCCATCAGTAAGGGGGATACGCAGTATTTT. It translates to CAISKGDTQYF.

The rearrangement links TRBV6-6 to TRBJ1-2; TRBD1 agrees at 7 bases. Germline V lookup: CDR1 MNHNY, CDR2 SVGAGI (reference sequence). J was trimmed by 5 bases and V by 6 bases; bases with no gene match: 6. CDR3 length: 13 residues. CDR3 protein: CASRQGQPYGYTF. Here the CDR3 DNA reads TGTGCCAGCAGGCAGGGACAGCCATATGGCTACACCTTC.

The chain uses TRBV7-3 and TRBJ1-1; unclear D gene. The CDR3 is 13 residues long. Germline V gives CDR1 SGHTA, CDR2 FQGTGA. Between the trimmed V and J ends, which lost 3 bases and 4 bases, there was a span of 9 bases. The CDR3 DNA reads as TGTGCCAGCAGCTTTTTAGGAGGCACTGAAGCTTTCTTT. Its translation is CASSFLGGTEAFF.

The chain links TRBV6-5 to TRBJ2-2; 9 bases line up with TRBD1. The germline gives CDR1 MNHEY, CDR2 SVGAGI. CDR3 length: 14 amino acids. The ends lost 7 bases at V and 4 bases at J; junction bases unmatched: 4. CDR3 DNA: TGTGCCAGCACAACAGGGGGCTTCACCGGGGAGCTGTTTTTT. Amino acids: CASTTGGFTGELFF.

This clone was seen just once. The sample carries other DNA sequences with the same CDR3. The chain combines TRBV5-1 with TRBJ2-5; no reliable D call. The V gene's germline CDR1 is SGHRS and CDR2 YFSETQ. The length of the CDR3 is 13 residues. Deletions cut 0 bases from V and 5 bases from J, with 8 bases between. CDR3 nucleotides: TGCGCCAGCAGCTTGGCCGGGTGGGAGACCCAGTACTTC. It codes for CASSLAGWETQYF.

This chain connects TRBV5-1 to TRBJ2-5; 7 positions match TRBD2. Germline CDR1 and CDR2: SGHRS and YFSETQ. The J segment lost 4 bases and the V segment lost 9 bases, leaving 18 bases of the junction unmatched. The CDR3 is 16 amino acids. CDR3: CATKVAWGGAGETQYF. DNA for the CDR3: TGCGCCACCAAAGTGGCCTGGGGGGGAGCGGGAGAGACCCAGTACTTC.

The rearrangement uses TRBV28 and TRBJ2-1, with 9 bases matching TRBD2. The CDR3 is made up of 15 amino acids. CDR1 is MDHEN, CDR2 SYDVKM, per germline. Trimming removed 8 bases from V and 7 bases from J; junction bases left unmatched: 12. The CDR3 region is CASALAGSGGNEQFF. The CDR3 DNA sequence: TGTGCCAGCGCACTAGCGGGTTCTGGGGGGAATGAGCAGTTCTTC. Variable domain in full (rest from reference TRBV28 and TRBJ2-1): DVKVTQSSRYLVKRTGEKVFLECVQDMDHENMFWYRQDPGLGLRLIYFSYDVKMKEKGDIPEGYSVSREKKERFSLILESASTNQTSMYLCASALAGSGGNEQFFGPGTRLTVL.

The rearrangement links TRBV5-1 to TRBJ2-2, with 7 bases fitting TRBD1. The germline V gene has CDR1 SGHRS and CDR2 YFSETQ. The V segment lost 0 bases and the J segment 5 bases; nucleotides outside the gene matches: 4. This CDR3 region has 15 residues. For the CDR3, the DNA is TGCGCCAGCAGCTTGGAGGGACAGAAGACCGGGGAGCTGTTTTTT. Translation: CASSLEGQKTGELFF.

The chain combines TRBV4-2 with TRBJ2-7; 9 nucleotides line up with TRBD2. V lost 2 bases and J lost 1; bases outside the gene matches: 3. From germline, CDR1 is LGHNA and CDR2 YNFKEQ. CDR3 length: 15 amino acids. The CDR3 DNA reads TGTGCCAGCAGCCAACCAACTAGCGGGTCCTACGAGCAGTACTTC. Translating gives CASSQPTSGSYEQYF.

The rearrangement joins TRBV7-9 to TRBJ1-4, with 7 bases that match TRBD1. Trimming cost V 1 base and J 8 bases; bases outside gene matches: 4. This CDR3 comprises 14 residues. Per germline, CDR1 SEHNR and CDR2 FQNEAQ (reference sequence). The chain's CDR3 is CASSLGQGREKLFF. In nucleotides, the CDR3 is TGTGCCAGCAGCTTAGGACAGGGAAGAGAAAAACTGTTTTTT.

The chain carries TRBV30 and TRBJ2-7, with 9 bases that match TRBD2. The germline V gene encodes CDR1 GTSNPN and CDR2 SVGIG (reference sequence). J was trimmed by 0 bases and V by 3 bases; bases with no gene match: 3. The CDR3 runs to 14 residues. CDR3 protein: CAWRREGSSYEQYF. Written as DNA, the CDR3 is TGTGCCTGGAGGCGGGAGGGGAGCTCCTACGAGCAGTACTTC.

This clone was picked up a small number of times. CDR3 sequence reads: CASSLASGVTGELFF. The CDR3 DNA is TGCGCCAGCAGCTTGGCTAGCGGGGTCACCGGGGAGCTGTTTTTT. The genes are TRBV5-1 and TRBJ2-2; TRBD2 matches 9 bases. Germline CDR1 reads SGHRS; CDR2 reads YFSETQ. CDR3 length equals 15 residues. Trimming cost V 0 bases and J 4 bases; bases outside gene matches: 1.